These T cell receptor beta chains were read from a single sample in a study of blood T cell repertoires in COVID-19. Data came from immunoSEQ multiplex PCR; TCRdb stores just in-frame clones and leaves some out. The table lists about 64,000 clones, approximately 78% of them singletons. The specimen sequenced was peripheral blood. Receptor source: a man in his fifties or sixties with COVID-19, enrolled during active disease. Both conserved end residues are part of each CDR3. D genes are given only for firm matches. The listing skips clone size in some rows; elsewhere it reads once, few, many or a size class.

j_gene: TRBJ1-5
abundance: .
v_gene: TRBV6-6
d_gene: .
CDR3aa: CASSRNERGNQPQHF
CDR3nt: TGTGCCAGTTCCCGGAATGAGAGGGGCAATCAGCCCCAGCATTTT

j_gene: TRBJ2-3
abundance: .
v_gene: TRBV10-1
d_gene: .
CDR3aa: CASRASRDSDTQYF
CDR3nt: TGCGCCAGCCGCGCATCCCGGGACTCAGATACGCAGTATTTT

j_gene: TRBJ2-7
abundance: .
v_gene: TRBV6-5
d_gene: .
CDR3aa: CASSRSQYEQYF
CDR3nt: TGTGCCAGCAGTCGGTCCCAATACGAGCAGTACTTC

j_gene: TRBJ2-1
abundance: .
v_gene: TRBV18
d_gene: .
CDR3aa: CASSPWRDLYNEQFF
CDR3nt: TGTGCCAGCTCACCGTGGCGGGACCTCTACAATGAGCAGTTCTTC

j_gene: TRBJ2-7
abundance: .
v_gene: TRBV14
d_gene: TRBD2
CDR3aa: CASSPSLSGSQYF
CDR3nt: TGTGCCAGCAGCCCCTCCTTAAGCGGGAGCCAGTACTTC

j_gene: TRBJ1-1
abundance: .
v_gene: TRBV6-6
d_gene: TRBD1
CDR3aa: CASSLEANRGTEAFF
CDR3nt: TGTGCCAGCAGCCTAGAGGCGAACAGGGGAACTGAAGCTTTCTTT

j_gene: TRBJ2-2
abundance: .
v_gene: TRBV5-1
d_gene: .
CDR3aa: CASSLGVGGNTGELFF
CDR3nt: TGCGCCAGCAGCCTGGGGGTCGGGGGGAACACCGGGGAGCTGTTTTTT

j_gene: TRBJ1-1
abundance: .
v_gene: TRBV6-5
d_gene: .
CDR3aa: CASSYSSPDTEAFF
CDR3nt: TGTGCCAGCAGTTACTCCAGTCCTGACACTGAAGCTTTCTTT

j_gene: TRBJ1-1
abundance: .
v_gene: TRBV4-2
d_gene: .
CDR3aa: CASSQGPAQGKDAAFF
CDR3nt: TGTGCCAGCAGCCAAGGCCCCGCACAGGGTAAGGACGCAGCTTTCTTT

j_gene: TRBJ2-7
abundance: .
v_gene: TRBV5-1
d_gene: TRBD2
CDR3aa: CASSWTLGGGGYEQYF
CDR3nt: TGCGCCAGCAGCTGGACACTAGGTGGCGGGGGTTACGAGCAGTACTTC

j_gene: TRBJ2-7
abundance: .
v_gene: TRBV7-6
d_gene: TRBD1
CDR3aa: CASSLGGTGNTYEQYF
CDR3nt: TGTGCCAGCAGCTTAGGTGGGACAGGGAATACCTACGAGCAGTACTTC

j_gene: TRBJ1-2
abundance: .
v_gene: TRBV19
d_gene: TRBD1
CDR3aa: CASGQADF
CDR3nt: TGTGCCAGTGGACAGGCTGACTTC

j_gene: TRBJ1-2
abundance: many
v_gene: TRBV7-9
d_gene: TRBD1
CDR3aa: CASSSRARTGYGYTF
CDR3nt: TGTGCCAGCAGCTCTCGAGCCCGGACAGGCTATGGCTACACCTTC

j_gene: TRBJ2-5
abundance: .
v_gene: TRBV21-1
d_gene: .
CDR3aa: CASSLGLGREGQETQYF
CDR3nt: TGTGCCAGCAGCTTGGGGCTCGGGCGGGAGGGCCAAGAGACCCAGTACTTC

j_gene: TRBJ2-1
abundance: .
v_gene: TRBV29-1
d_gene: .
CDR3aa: CSLGGAREQFF
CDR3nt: TGCAGCCTGGGGGGAGCCAGGGAGCAGTTCTTC

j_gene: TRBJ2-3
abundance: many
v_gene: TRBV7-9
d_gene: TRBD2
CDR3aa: CASSALGGGPSTDTQYF
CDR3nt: TGTGCCAGCAGCGCCTTGGGCGGGGGGCCCAGCACAGATACGCAGTATTTT

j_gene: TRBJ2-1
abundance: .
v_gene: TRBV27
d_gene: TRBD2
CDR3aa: CASSLGLAGVFEQFF
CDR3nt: TGTGCCAGCAGTCTGGGACTAGCGGGAGTTTTTGAGCAGTTCTTC

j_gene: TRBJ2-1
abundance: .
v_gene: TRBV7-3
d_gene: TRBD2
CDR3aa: CASSLRPGLAGDPYNEQFF
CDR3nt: TGTGCCAGCAGCCTCCGACCGGGACTAGCGGGAGACCCCTACAATGAGCAGTTCTTC

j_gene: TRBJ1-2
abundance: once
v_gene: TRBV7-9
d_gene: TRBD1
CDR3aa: CASSPGQGYGYTF
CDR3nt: TGTGCCAGCAGTCCAGGACAGGGGTATGGCTACACCTTC

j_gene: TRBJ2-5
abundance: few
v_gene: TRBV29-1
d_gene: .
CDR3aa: CSATLPTDLTGETQYF
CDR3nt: TGCAGCGCTACTCTACCGACGGACCTCACAGGAGAGACCCAGTACTTC

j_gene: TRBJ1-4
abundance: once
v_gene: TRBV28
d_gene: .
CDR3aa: CASRVGEEKLFF
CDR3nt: TGTGCCAGCCGGGTTGGGGAGGAAAAACTGTTTTTT

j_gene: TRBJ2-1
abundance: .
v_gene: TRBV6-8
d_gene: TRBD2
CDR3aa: CASSLLAGQSYNEQFF
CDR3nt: TGTGCCAGCAGTCTCCTAGCGGGGCAAAGCTACAATGAGCAGTTCTTC

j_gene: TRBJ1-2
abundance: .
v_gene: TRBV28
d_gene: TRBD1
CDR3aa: CASTLDRVGGYTF
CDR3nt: TGTGCCAGCACCCTCGACAGGGTAGGTGGCTACACCTTC

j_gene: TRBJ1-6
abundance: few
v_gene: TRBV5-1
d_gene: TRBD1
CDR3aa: CASSKDRGRSPLHF
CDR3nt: TGCGCCAGCAGCAAGGACAGGGGCCGCTCACCCCTCCACTTT

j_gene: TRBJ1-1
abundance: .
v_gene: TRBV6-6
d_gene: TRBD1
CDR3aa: CASSFRQGGEAFF
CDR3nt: TGTGCCAGCAGTTTTAGACAGGGGGGTGAAGCTTTCTTT

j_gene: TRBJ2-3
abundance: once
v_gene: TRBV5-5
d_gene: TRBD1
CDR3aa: CASSPGTGGYTQYF
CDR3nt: TGTGCCAGCAGCCCCGGGACAGGGGGTTATACGCAGTATTTT

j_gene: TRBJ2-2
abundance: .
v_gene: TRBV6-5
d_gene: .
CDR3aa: CASSKGGTATGELFF
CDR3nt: TGTGCCAGCAGTAAGGGGGGGACGGCCACCGGGGAGCTGTTTTTT

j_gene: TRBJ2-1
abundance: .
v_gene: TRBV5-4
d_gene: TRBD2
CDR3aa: CASSLGLAGEEEQFF
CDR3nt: TGTGCCAGCAGCTTGGGCCTAGCGGGGGAGGAGGAGCAGTTCTTC

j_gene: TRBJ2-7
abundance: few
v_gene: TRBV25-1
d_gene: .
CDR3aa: CASSGGLESYEQYF
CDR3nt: TGTGCCAGCAGTGGAGGACTGGAATCCTACGAGCAGTACTTC

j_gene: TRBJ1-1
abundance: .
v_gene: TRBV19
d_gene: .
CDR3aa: CASPADTTEAFF
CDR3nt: TGTGCCAGTCCCGCGGACACTACTGAAGCTTTCTTT

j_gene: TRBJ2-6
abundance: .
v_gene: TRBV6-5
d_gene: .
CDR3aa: CASSYSQRGANVLTF
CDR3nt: TGTGCCAGCAGTTACTCTCAGAGGGGGGCCAACGTCCTGACTTTC

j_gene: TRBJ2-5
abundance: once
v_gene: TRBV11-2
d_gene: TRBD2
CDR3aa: CASSLGLVYETQYF
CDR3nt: TGTGCCAGCAGCTTGGGACTAGTTTATGAGACCCAGTACTTC

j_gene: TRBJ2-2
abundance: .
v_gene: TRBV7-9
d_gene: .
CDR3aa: CASRETANTGELFF
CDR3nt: TGTGCCAGCAGGGAGACCGCGAACACCGGGGAGCTGTTTTTT

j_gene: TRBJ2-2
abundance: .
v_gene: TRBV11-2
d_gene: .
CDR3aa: CASSLEIGRNTGELFF
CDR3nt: TGTGCCAGCAGCTTAGAAATAGGGAGGAACACCGGGGAGCTGTTTTTT

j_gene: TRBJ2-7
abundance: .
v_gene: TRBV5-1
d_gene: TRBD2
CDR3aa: CASSSNLAGSSYEQYF
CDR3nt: TGCGCCAGCAGCTCCAACTTAGCGGGGAGCTCCTACGAGCAGTACTTC

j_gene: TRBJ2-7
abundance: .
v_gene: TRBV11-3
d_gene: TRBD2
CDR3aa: CASSSSSRGGRYGEQYF
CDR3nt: TGTGCCAGCAGCTCGTCCTCGAGGGGCGGGAGGTATGGCGAGCAGTACTTC

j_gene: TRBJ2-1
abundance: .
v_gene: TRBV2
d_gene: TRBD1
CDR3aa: CASKLGTGEDEQFF
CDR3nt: TGTGCCAGCAAGTTAGGGACAGGGGAGGATGAGCAGTTCTTC

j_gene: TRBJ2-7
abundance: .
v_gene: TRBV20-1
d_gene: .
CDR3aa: CSARDLSEQYF
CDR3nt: TGCAGTGCTCGAGACCTTTCCGAGCAGTACTTC

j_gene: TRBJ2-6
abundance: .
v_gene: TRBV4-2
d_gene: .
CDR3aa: CASSQEPAGGGANVLTF
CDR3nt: TGTGCCAGCAGCCAAGAACCCGCCGGCGGTGGGGCCAACGTCCTGACTTTC

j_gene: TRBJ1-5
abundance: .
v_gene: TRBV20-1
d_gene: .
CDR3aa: CSASDSSRGNRNQPQHF
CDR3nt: TGCAGTGCTAGTGACTCTTCGAGGGGGAATCGCAATCAGCCCCAGCATTTT

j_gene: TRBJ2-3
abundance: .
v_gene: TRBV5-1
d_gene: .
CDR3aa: CASSFEQSTDTQYF
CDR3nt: TGCGCCAGCAGCTTTGAACAATCCACAGATACGCAGTATTTT

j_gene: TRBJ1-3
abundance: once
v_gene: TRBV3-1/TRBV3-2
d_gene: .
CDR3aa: CASSQRQGPGGNTIYF
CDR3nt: TGTGCCAGCAGCCAAAGGCAGGGGCCGGGGGGAAACACCATATATTTT

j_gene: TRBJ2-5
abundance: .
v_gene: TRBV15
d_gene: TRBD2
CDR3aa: CATSRDGGGQETQYF
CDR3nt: TGTGCCACCAGCAGAGATGGGGGAGGGCAAGAGACCCAGTACTTC

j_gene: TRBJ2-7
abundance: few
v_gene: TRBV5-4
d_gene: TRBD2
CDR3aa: CASSSYRAGTSGGRYEQYF
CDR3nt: TGTGCCAGCAGCTCATACCGCGCCGGGACTAGCGGAGGGAGGTACGAGCAGTACTTC

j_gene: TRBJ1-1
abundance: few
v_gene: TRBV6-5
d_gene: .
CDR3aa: CASRGGGEAFF
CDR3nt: TGTGCCAGCAGGGGAGGGGGTGAAGCTTTCTTT

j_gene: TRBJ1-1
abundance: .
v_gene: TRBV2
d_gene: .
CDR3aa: CASSGTVEAFF
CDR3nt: TGTGCCAGCAGTGGAACGGTTGAAGCTTTCTTT

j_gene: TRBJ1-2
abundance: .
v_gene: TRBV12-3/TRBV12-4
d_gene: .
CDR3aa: CASRLTEGYGYTF
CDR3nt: TGTGCCAGCAGGCTGACTGAAGGCTATGGCTACACCTTC

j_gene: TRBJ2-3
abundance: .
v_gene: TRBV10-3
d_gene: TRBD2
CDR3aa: CAISEPGTSGTDTQYF
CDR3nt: TGTGCCATCAGTGAGCCCGGGACTAGCGGCACAGATACGCAGTATTTT

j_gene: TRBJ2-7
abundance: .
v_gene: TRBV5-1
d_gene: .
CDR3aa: CASTSTSSYEQYF
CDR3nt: TGCGCCAGCACAAGCACGAGCTCCTACGAGCAGTACTTC

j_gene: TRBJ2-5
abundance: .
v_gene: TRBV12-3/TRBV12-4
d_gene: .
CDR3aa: CASSFFETQYF
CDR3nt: TGTGCCAGCAGTTTCTTCGAGACCCAGTACTTC

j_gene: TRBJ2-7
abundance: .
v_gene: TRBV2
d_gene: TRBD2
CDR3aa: CASSQLAGVHEQYF
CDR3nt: TGTGCCAGCAGCCAACTAGCGGGAGTGCACGAGCAGTACTTC

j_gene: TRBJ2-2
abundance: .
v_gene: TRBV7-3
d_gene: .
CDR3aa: CASSLRTTRLGGELFF
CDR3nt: TGTGCCAGCAGCTTAAGAACCACTAGGTTGGGCGGGGAGCTGTTTTTT

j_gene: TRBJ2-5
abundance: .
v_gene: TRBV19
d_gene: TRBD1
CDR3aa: CASSNRGSETQYF
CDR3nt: TGTGCCAGTAGTAACAGGGGGTCGGAGACCCAGTACTTC

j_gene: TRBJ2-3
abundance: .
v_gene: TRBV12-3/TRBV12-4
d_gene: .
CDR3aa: CASSYSTQYF
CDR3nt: TGTGCCAGCAGTTACAGTACGCAGTATTTT

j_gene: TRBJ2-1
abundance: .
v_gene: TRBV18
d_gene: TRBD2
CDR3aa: CATDRSLAGVSRNEQFF
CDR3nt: TGTGCCACCGACAGGTCGTTAGCGGGAGTAAGTAGGAATGAGCAGTTCTTC

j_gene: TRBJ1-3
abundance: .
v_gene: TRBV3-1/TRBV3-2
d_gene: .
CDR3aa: CASSLNTDSGNTIYF
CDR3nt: TGTGCCAGCAGCCTGAACACCGACTCTGGAAACACCATATATTTT

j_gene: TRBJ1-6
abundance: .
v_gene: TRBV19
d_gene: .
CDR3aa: CASTPGGYNSPLHF
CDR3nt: TGTGCCAGTACCCCCGGGGGCTATAATTCACCCCTCCACTTT

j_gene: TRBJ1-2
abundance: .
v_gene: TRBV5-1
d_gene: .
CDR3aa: CASSFERSNYGYTF
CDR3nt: TGCGCCAGCAGCTTCGAGCGTTCTAACTATGGCTACACCTTC

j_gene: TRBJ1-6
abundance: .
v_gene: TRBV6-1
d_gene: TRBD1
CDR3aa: CASSEGGTGVSPLHF
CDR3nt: TGTGCCAGCAGTGAAGGTGGGACAGGGGTCTCACCCCTCCACTTT